This T cell receptor beta chain came from a study of post-analysis software for immune sequencing data. The overall study: The patients showed relapsing-remitting, secondary progressive and progressive-relapsing multiple sclerosis courses. Findings of the study overall: By F measure, samples from a shared preparation batch strongly co-clustered. Normalized Chao1 diversity was significantly reduced in patients versus controls.

This clonotype was seen a handful of times. What it binds is unknown. Libraries were made from TCR beta cDNA, and they carried unique molecular identifiers. T cells numbering roughly 1 to 11 million yielded cDNA molecules that totaled about 500,000. From the PCR reads, TCRdb called clonotypes with MiXCR, one entry per CDR3 protein. This sample has 750,000 to 950,000 distinct CDR3 sequences, with around 45% found just once. The sequenced material came from blood. The origin of this receptor is a girl aged 5-17 years with multiple sclerosis.

CDR3 in amino acids: CASKNSGGPYNEQFF. The CDR3 DNA reads TGTGCCAGCAAAAACTCGGGGGGGCCCTACAATGAGCAGTTCTTC. V and J are TRBV12-3 or TRBV12-4 and TRBJ2-1; 8 bases align to TRBD2. This CDR3 is built from 15 residues. J gave up 2 bases and V 7 bases, and 7 bases lay outside the gene matches.